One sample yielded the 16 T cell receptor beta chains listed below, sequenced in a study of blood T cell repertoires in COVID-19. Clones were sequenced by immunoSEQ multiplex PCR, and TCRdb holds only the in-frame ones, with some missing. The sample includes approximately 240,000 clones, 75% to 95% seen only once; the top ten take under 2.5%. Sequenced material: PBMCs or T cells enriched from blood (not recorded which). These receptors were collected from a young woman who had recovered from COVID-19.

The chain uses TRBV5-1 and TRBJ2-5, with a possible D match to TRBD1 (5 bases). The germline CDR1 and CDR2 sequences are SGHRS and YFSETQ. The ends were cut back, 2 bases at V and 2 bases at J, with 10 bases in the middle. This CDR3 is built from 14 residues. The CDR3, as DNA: TGCGCCAGCAGCTTTGCAGGGTCGCAAGAGACCCAGTACTTC. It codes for CASSFAGSQETQYF.

The CDR3 protein is CAQPLGRAYEQYF. The CDR3, as DNA: TGTGCCCAACCCCTGGGCAGAGCCTACGAGCAGTACTTC. The chain carries TRBV6-5 and TRBJ2-7; D remains unclear. This CDR3 has 13 residues. V lost 11 bases, J lost 2 bases, and 16 bases lay in between. Germline assignment: CDR1 MNHEY and CDR2 SVGAGI.

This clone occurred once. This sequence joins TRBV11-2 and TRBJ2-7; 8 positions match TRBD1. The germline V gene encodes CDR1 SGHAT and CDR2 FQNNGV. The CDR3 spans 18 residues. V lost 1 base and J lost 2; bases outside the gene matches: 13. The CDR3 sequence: CASSLVTYRGIRTYEQYF. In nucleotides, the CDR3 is TGTGCCAGCAGCTTAGTTACCTACAGGGGGATAAGAACCTACGAGCAGTACTTC.

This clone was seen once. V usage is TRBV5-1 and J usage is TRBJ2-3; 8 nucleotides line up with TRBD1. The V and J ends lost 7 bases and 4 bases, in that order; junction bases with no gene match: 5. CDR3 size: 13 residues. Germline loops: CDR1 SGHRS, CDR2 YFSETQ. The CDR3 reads CASFETGADTQYF. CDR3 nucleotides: TGCGCCAGCTTCGAGACAGGGGCAGATACGCAGTATTTT.

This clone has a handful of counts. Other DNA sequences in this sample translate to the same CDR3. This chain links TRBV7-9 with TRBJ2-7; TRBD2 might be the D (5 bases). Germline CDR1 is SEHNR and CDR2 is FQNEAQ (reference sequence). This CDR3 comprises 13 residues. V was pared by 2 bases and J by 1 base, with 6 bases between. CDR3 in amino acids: CASSLRGSYEQYF. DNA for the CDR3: TGTGCCAGCAGCTTACGGGGTTCCTACGAGCAGTACTTC.

The CDR3 bases are TGTGCCAGCATGCGAGTCTTCCGGACGTCGGGACAGGCGCGTAACTATGGCTACACCTTC. Protein sequence: CASMRVFRTSGQARNYGYTF. V usage is TRBV27 and J usage is TRBJ1-2; 8 bases are a match to TRBD1. CDR3 length equals 20 residues. Germline V gives CDR1 MNHEY, CDR2 SMNVEV (reference sequence). After removal of 7 bases from V and 1 base from J, the junction contained 23 bases not matched to a gene.

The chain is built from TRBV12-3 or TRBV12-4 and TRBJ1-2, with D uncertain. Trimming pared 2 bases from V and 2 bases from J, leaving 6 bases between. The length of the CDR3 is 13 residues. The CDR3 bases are TGTGCCAGCAGTTTACACATCAACTATGGCTACACCTTC. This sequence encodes CASSLHINYGYTF.

The CDR3 nucleotides are TGTGCCAGCTCACCTCCCAACGGGAGGCCATACAATGAGCAGTTCTTC. Its protein product is CASSPPNGRPYNEQFF. V and J are TRBV18 and TRBJ2-1, with 7 bases fitting TRBD2. The V gene's germline CDR1 is KGHSH and CDR2 LQKENI. The CDR3 spans 16 residues. The V segment lost 3 bases and the J segment 4 bases; nucleotides outside the gene matches: 9.

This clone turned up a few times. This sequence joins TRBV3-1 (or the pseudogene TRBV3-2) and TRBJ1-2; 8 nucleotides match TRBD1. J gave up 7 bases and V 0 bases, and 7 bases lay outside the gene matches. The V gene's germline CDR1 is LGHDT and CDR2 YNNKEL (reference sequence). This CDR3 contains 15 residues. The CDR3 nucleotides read TGTGCCAGCAGCCAAGAGGACAGGGTGGGTCCTGGCTACACCTTC. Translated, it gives CASSQEDRVGPGYTF.

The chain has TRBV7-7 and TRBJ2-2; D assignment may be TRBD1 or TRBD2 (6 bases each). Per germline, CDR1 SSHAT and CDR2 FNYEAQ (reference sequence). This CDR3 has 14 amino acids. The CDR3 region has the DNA TGTGCTAGCGGAAACAGGGTAAGGACCGGGGAGCTGTTTTTT. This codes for CASGNRVRTGELFF.

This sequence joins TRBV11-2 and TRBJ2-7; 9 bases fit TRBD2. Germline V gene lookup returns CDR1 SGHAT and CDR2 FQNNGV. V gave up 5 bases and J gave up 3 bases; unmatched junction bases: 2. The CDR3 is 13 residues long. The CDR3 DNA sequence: TGTGCCAGCAGCGTGACTAGCGGCTACGAGCAGTACTTC. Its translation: CASSVTSGYEQYF.

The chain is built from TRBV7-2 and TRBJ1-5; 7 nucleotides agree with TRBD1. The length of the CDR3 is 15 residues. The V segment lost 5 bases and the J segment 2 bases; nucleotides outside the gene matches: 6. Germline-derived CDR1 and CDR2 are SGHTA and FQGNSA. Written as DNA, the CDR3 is TGTGCCAGCAGCGCCGAGGGGGCCGGCAATCAGCCCCAGCATTTT. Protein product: CASSAEGAGNQPQHF.

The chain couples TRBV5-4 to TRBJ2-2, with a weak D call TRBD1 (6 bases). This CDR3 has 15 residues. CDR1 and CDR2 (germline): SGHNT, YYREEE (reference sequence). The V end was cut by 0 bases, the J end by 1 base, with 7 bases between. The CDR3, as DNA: TGTGCCAGCAGCTTGGTAGGGGGGAACACCGGGGAGCTGTTTTTT. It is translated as CASSLVGGNTGELFF.

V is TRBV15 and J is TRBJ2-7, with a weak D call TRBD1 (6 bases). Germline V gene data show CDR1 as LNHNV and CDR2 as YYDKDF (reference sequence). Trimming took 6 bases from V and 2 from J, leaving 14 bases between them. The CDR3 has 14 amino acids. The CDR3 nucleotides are TGTGCCACCAGTGACAGGATAGGGACCTACGAGCAGTACTTC. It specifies CATSDRIGTYEQYF.

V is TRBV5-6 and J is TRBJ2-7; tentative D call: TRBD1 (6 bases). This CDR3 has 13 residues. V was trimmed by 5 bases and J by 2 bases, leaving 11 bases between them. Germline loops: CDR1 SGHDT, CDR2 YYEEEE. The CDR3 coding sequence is TGTGCCAGCAGTCAGGGGTCTCCCTACGAGCAGTACTTC. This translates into CASSQGSPYEQYF.

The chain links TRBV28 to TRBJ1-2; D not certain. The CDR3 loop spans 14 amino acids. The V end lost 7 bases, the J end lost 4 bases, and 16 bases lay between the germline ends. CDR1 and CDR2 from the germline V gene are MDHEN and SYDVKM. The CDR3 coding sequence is TGTGCCAGCAATTCTCCCACATCTTCCTATGGCTACACCTTC. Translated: CASNSPTSSYGYTF.